This T cell receptor beta chain stems from a study of blood T cell repertoires in COVID-19. The CDR3 covers 13 residues. Deletions cut 1 base from V and 7 bases from J, with 10 bases between. Germline V gene sequence: CDR1 LGHNA, CDR2 YNFKEQ. Only in-frame clones appear in the TCRdb table, and some are missing; sequencing was by immunoSEQ multiplex PCR. The data hold around 300,000 clones, with 89% observed a single time. This TCR derives from a man between 45 and 60 years old with acute or convalescent COVID-19. This rearrangement joins TRBV4-2 to TRBJ1-1; weak D call: TRBD1 (5 bases). Sequenced: peripheral blood. CDR3 amino acids: CASSQATAHEAFF. CDR3 DNA sequence: TGTGCCAGCAGCCAAGCGACAGCACATGAAGCTTTCTTT.